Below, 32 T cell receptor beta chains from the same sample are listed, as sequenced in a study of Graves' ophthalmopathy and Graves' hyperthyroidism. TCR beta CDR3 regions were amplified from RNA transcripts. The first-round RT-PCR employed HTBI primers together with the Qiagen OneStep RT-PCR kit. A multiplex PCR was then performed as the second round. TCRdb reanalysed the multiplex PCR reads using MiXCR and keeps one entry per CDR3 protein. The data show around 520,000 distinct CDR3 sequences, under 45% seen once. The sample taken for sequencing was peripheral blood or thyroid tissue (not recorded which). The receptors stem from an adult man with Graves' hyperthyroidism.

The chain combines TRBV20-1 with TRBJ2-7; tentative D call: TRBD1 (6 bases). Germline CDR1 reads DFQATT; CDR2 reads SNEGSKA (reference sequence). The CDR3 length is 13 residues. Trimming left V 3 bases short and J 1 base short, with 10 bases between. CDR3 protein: CSAREQGSYEQYF. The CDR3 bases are TGCAGTGCTAGGGAGCAGGGGTCCTACGAGCAGTACTTC.

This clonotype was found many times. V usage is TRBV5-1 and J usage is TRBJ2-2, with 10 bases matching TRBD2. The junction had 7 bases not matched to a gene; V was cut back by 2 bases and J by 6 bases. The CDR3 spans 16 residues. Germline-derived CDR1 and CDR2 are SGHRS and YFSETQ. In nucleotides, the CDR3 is TGCGCCAGCAGCTTAGGAGCGGGAGGGCCTTCCGGGGAGCTGTTTTTT. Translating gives CASSLGAGGPSGELFF.

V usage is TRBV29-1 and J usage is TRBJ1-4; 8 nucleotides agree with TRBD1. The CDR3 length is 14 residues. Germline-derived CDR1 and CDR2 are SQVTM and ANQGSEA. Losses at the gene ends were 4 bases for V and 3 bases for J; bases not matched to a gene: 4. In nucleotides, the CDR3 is TGCAGCGTTGCAGGGGGCACGGCTAATGAAAAACTGTTTTTT. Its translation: CSVAGGTANEKLFF.

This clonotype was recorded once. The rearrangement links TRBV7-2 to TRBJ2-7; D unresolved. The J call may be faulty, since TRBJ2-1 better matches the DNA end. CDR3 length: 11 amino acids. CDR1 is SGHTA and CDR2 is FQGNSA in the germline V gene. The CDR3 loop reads CASSDTNEQFF. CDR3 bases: TGTGCCAGCAGCGACACGAATGAGCAGTTCTTC.

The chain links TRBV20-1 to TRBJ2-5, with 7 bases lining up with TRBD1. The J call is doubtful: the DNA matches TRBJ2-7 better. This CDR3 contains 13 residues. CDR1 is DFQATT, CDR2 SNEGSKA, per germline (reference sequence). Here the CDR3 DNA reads TGCAGTGCTAGTACAGGGGAAGACTACGAGCAGTACTTC. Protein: CSASTGEDYEQYF.

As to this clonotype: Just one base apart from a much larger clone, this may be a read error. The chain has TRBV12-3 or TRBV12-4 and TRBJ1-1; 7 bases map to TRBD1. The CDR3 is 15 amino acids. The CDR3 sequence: CASSPYQGVFTEALF. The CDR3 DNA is TGTGCCAGCAGTCCATACCAGGGGGTTTTCACTGAAGCTCTCTTT.

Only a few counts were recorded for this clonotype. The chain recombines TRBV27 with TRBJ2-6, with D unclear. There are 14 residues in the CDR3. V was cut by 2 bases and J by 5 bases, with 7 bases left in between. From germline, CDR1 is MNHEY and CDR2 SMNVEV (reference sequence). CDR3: CASSLGVRANVLTF. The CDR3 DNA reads TGTGCCAGCAGTTTAGGGGTAAGGGCCAACGTCCTGACTTTC.

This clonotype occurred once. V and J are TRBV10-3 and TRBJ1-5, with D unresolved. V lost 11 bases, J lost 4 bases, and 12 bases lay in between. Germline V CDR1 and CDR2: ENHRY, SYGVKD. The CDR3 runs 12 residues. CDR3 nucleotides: TGTGCCGTCCGGGAACTTAATCAGCCCCAGCATTTT. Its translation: CAVRELNQPQHF.

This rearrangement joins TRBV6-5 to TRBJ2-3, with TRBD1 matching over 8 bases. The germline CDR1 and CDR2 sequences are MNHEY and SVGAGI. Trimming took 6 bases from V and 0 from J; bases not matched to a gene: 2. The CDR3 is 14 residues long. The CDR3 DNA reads TGTGCCAGCAGATGGGACAGGAGCACAGATACGCAGTATTTT. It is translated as CASRWDRSTDTQYF.

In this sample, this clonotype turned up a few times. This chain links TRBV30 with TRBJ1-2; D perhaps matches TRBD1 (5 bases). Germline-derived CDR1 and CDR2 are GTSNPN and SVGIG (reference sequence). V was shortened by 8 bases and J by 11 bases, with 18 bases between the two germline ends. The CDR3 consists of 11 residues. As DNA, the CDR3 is TGTGCCATGGGTGGGACGGGGCGTTACACCTTC. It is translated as CAMGGTGRYTF.

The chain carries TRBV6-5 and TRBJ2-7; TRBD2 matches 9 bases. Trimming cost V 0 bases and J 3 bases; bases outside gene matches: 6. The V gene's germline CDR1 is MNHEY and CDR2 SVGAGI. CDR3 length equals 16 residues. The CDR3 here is CASSYSGSGGFYEQYF. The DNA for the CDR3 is TGTGCCAGCAGTTACTCAGGTAGCGGGGGCTTCTACGAGCAGTACTTC.

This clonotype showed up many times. CDR3: CASSLWGANQPQHF. CDR3 nucleotide sequence: TGTGCCAGCAGTTTATGGGGAGCCAATCAGCCCCAGCATTTT. The chain combines TRBV28 with TRBJ1-5, with no clear D. This CDR3 comprises 14 residues. Trimming pared 0 bases from V and 3 bases from J, leaving 6 bases between. Looked up from germline, CDR1 is MDHEN and CDR2 is SYDVKM.

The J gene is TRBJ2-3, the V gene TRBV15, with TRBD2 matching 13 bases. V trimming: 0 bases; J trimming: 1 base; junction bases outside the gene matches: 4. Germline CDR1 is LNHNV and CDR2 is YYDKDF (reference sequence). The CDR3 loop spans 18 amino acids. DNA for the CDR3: TGTGCCACCAGCAGAGATCCTGGACTAGCGGGGGGCACAGATACGCAGTATTTT. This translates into CATSRDPGLAGGTDTQYF.

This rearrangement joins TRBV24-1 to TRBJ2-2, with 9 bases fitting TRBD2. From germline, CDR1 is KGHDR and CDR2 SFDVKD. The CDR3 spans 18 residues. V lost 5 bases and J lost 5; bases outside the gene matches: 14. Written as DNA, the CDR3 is TGTGCCACCAGTGCCAGCAGCGGGAGGACGTCTGGGACCGGGGAGCTGTTTTTT. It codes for CATSASSGRTSGTGELFF.

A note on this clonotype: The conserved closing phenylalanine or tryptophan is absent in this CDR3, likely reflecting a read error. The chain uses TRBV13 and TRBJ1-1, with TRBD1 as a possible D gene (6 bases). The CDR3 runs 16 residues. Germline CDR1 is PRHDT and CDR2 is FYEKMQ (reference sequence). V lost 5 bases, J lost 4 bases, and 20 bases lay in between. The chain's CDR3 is CASSTRWGGASTEAFL. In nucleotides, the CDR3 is TGTGCCAGCAGCACCCGGTGGGGGGGGGCGAGCACTGAAGCTTTCCTT.

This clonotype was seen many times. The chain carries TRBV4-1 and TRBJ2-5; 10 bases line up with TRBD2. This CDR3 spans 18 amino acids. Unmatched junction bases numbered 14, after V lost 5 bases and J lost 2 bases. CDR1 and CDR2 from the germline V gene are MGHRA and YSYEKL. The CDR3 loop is CASSTGTSGDGGQETQYF. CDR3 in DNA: TGCGCCAGCAGCACAGGAACTAGCGGGGACGGTGGACAAGAGACCCAGTACTTC.

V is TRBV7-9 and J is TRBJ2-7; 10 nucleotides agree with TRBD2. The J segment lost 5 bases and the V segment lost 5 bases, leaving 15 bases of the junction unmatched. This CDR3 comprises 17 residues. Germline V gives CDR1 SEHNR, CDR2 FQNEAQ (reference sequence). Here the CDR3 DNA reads TGTGCCAGCAGCCTAAGCACCGGGACTAGCGTGGAGGACGAGCAGTACTTC. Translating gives CASSLSTGTSVEDEQYF. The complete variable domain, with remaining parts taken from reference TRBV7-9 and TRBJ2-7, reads DTGVSQNPRHKITKRGQNVTFRCDPISEHNRLYWYRQTLGQGPEFLTYFQNEAQLEKSRLLSDRFSAERPKGSFSTLEIQRTEQGDSAMYLCASSLSTGTSVEDEQYFGPGTRLTVT.

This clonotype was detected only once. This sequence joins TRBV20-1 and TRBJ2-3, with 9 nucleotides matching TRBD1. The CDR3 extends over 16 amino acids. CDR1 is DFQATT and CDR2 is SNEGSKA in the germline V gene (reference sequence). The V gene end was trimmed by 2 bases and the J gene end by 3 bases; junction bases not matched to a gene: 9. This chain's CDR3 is CSARYPGQGLTDTQYF. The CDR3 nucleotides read TGCAGTGCTAGATATCCGGGACAGGGTTTGACAGATACGCAGTATTTT.

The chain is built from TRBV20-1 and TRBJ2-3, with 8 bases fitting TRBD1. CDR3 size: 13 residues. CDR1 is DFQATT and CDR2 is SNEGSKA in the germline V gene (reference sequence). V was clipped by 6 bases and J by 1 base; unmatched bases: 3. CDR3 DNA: TGCAGTGCCAGGGGGCGCGGCACAGATACGCAGTATTTT. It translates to CSARGRGTDTQYF.

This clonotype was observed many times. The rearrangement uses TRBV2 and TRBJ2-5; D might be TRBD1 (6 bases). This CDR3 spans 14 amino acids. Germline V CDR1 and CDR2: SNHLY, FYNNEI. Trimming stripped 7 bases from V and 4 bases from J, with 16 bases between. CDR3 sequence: CASMKSRGGETQYF. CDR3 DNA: TGTGCCAGCATGAAGAGCAGGGGCGGAGAGACCCAGTACTTC.

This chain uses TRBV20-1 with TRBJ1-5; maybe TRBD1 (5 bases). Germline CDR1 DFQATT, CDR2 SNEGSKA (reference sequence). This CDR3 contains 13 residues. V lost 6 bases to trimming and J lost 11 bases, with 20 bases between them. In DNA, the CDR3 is TGCAGTGCCCAGCGGGAGGCCAGGGAGACCCAGCATTTT. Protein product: CSAQREARETQHF.

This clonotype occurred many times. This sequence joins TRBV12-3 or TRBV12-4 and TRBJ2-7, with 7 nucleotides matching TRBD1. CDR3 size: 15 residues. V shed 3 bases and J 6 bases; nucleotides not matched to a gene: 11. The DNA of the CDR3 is TGTGCCAGCAGTTTCTACAGACAGGGTGCGGGCGAGCAGTACTTC. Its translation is CASSFYRQGAGEQYF.

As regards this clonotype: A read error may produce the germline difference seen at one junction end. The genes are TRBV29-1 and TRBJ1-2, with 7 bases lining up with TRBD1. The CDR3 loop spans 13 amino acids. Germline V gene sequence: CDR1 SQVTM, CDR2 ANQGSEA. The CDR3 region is CGVEGHRGYGYTF. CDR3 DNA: TGCGGCGTCGAAGGGCACAGGGGTTATGGCTACACCTTC.

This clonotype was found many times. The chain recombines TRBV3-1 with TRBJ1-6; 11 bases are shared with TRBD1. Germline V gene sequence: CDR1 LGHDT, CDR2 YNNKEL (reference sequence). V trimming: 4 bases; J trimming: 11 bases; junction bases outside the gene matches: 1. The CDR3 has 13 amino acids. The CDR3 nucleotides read TGTGCCAGCAGCCGGGGACAGGGGGCACCCCTCCACTTT. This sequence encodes CASSRGQGAPLHF.

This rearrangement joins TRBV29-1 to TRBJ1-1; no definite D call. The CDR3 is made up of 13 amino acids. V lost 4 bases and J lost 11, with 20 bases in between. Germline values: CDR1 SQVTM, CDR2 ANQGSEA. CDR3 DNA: TGCAGCGTTGTTCCCTTCACCGGGTCCTCGGCTTTCTTT. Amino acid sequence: CSVVPFTGSSAFF.

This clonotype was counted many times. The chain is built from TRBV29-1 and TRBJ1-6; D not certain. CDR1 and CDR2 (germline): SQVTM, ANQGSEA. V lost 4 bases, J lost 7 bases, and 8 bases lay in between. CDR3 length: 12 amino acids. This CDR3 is CSVGENNSPLHF. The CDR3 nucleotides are TGCAGCGTTGGTGAGAACAATTCACCCCTCCACTTT.

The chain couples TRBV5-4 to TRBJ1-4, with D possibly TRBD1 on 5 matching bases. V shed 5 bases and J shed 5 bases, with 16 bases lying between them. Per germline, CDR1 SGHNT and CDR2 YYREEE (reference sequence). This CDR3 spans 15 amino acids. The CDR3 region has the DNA TGTGCCAGCAGTTCCTACCGGGACGGGAATGAAAAACTGTTTTTT. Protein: CASSSYRDGNEKLFF.

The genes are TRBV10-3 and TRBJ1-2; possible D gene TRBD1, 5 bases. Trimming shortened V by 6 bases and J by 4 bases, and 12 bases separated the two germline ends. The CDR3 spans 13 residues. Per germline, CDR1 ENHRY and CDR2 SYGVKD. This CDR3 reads CAIRAGTVYGYTF. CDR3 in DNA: TGTGCCATCAGAGCCGGGACGGTCTATGGCTACACCTTC.

The DNA of the CDR3 is TGTGCCAGCAGCCGATTTGACAGAACCGGGGAGCTGTTTTTT. It specifies CASSRFDRTGELFF. V gene TRBV7-9 combines with J gene TRBJ2-2; a possible D gene is TRBD1 (5 bases). V was clipped by 5 bases and J by 5 bases, with 12 bases between them. The CDR3 totals 14 residues. CDR1 is SEHNR, CDR2 FQNEAQ, per germline (reference sequence).

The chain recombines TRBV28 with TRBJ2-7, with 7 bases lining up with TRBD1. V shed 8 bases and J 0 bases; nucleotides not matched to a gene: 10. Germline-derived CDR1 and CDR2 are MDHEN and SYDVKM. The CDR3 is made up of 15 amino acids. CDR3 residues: CASEYRGAASYEQYF. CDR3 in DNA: TGTGCCAGCGAATACAGGGGCGCAGCCTCCTACGAGCAGTACTTC.

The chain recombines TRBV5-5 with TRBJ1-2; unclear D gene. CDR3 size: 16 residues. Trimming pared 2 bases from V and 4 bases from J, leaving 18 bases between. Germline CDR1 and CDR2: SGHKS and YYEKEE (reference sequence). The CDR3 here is CASSLDRGRGGYGYTF. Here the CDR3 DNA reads TGTGCCAGCAGCTTAGATCGTGGGCGGGGTGGCTATGGCTACACCTTC.

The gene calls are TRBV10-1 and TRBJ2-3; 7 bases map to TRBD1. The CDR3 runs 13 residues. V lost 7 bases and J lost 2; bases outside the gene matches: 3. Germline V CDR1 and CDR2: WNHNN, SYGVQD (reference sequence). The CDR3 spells CASNRGPTDTQYF. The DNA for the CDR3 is TGCGCCAGCAACAGGGGTCCCACAGATACGCAGTATTTT.